Below, 5 T cell receptor beta chains from the same sample are listed, as sequenced in a study of cytomegalovirus exposure and HLA in healthy donors. This PCR relied on a set of 60 Vbeta primers and 13 Jbeta primers. The repertoire was sequenced with immunoSEQ multiplex PCR; TCRdb's copy has only in-frame clones and lacks some. The sample has approximately 140,000 clones, nearly 90% seen once. The sample consisted of PBMCs. The receptors originated from a woman in her thirties or forties in good health and CMV-seronegative.

The chain employs TRBV7-9 and TRBJ1-2; no definite D call. V was shortened by 3 bases and J by 6 bases, with 11 bases between the two germline ends. The CDR3 totals 13 residues. The V gene's germline CDR1 is SEHNR and CDR2 FQNEAQ (reference sequence). CDR3 in amino acids: CASSLGSGDGYTF. The DNA of the CDR3 is TGTGCCAGCAGCTTGGGTTCCGGGGATGGCTACACCTTC.

The V gene is TRBV18, the J gene TRBJ2-3; 15 nucleotides agree with TRBD2. The CDR3 runs to 16 residues. The V segment lost 3 bases and the J segment 6 bases; nucleotides outside the gene matches: 4. Germline lookup yields CDR1 KGHSH and CDR2 LQKENI. Here the CDR3 reads CASSPPGTSGRDTQYF. DNA of the CDR3: TGTGCCAGCTCACCCCCCGGGACTAGCGGGAGGGATACGCAGTATTTT.

The V call is TRBV5-1, the J call TRBJ1-1, with no clear D. This CDR3 spans 13 amino acids. V was shortened by 4 bases and J by 3 bases, with 10 bases between the two germline ends. Germline V gives CDR1 SGHRS, CDR2 YFSETQ. The DNA of the CDR3 is TGCGCCAGCAGCCTAGTATCGGACACTGAAGCTTTCTTT. Amino acid sequence: CASSLVSDTEAFF. Based on the CDR3 plus reference TRBV5-1 and TRBJ1-1, the full variable domain is KAGVTQTPRYLIKTRGQQVTLSCSPISGHRSVSWYQQTPGQGLQFLFEYFSETQRNKGNFPGRFSGRQFSNSRSEMNVSTLELGDSALYLCASSLVSDTEAFFGQGTRLTVV.

This chain's CDR3 is CASSYRGGWQFF. The CDR3 DNA reads TGTGCCAGCAGTTACCGCGGGGGTTGGCAGTTCTTC. The V and J genes are TRBV6-5 and TRBJ2-1, with 7 bases fitting TRBD2. Germline V gene sequence: CDR1 MNHEY, CDR2 SVGAGI. CDR3 length: 12 residues. The ends lost 2 bases at V and 12 bases at J; junction bases unmatched: 4.

To note about this clone: The CDR3 carries no conserved terminal phenylalanine or tryptophan, so it likely arises from a read error. This chain links TRBV28 with TRBJ1-5; no firm D call. Germline lookup yields CDR1 MDHEN and CDR2 SYDVKM. The germline V and J ends were trimmed by 7 bases and 1 base, with 14 bases remaining between them. The CDR3 length is 15 residues. The CDR3: CASNPESGSNQPQHL. The CDR3 bases are TGTGCCAGCAATCCTGAGTCTGGGAGCAATCAGCCCCAGCATCTT.